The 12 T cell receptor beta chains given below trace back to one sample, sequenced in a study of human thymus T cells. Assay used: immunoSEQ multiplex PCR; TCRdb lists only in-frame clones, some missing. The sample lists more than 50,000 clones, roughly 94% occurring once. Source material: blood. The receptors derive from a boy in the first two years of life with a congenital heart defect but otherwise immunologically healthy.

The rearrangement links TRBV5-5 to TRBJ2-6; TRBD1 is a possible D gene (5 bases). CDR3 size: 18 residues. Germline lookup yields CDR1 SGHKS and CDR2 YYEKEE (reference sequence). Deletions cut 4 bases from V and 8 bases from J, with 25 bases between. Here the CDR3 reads CASSLWATQQVWSNVLTF. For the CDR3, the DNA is TGTGCCAGCAGCCTCTGGGCGACCCAACAGGTATGGTCCAACGTCCTGACTTTC.

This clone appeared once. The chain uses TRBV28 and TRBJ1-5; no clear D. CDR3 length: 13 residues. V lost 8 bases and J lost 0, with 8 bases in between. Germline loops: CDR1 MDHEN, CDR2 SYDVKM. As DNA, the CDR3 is TGTGCCAGCGGGAGATATAGCAATCAGCCCCAGCATTTT. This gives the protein CASGRYSNQPQHF.

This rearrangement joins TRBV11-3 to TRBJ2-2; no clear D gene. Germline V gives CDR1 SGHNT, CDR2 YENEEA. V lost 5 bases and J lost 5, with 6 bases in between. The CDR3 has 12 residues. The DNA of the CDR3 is TGTGCCAGCAGCCCCAGAACCGGGGAGCTGTTTTTT. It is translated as CASSPRTGELFF.

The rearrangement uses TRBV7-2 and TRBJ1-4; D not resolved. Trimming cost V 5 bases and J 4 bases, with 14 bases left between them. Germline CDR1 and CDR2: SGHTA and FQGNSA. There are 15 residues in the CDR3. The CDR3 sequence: CASSIVLGFNEKLFF. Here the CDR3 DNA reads TGTGCCAGCAGCATCGTTCTGGGATTTAATGAAAAACTGTTTTTT.

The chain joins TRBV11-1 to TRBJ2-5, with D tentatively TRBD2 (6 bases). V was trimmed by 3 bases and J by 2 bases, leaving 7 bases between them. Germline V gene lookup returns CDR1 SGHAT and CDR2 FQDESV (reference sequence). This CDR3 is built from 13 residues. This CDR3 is CASSFRGQETQYF. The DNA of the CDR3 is TGTGCCAGCAGCTTTCGGGGGCAAGAGACCCAGTACTTC.

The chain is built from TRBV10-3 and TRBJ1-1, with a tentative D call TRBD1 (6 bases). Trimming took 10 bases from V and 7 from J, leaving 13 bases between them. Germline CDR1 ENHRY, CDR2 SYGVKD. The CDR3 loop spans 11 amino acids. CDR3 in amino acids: CATSTGIEAFF. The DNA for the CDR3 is TGTGCCACCTCTACAGGGATTGAAGCTTTCTTT.

CDR3 bases: TGCGCCAGCCAACTAGCGGAGGCGGAGGAGACCCAGTACTTC. Its protein is CASQLAEAEETQYF. The V gene is TRBV5-1, the J gene TRBJ2-5; the match to TRBD2 covers 8 bases. Germline assignment: CDR1 SGHRS and CDR2 YFSETQ. V was clipped by 7 bases and J by 5 bases; unmatched bases: 10. The CDR3 sequence is 14 residues long. Full variable domain (missing parts from reference TRBV5-1 and TRBJ2-5): KAGVTQTPRYLIKTRGQQVTLSCSPISGHRSVSWYQQTPGQGLQFLFEYFSETQRNKGNFPGRFSGRQFSNSRSEMNVSTLELGDSALYLCASQLAEAEETQYFGPGTRLLVL.

This CDR3 reads CASSPGGQMGRTIYF. The DNA for the CDR3 is TGCGCCAGCAGCCCCGGAGGGCAGATGGGCCGCACCATATATTTT. The chain has TRBV5-1 and TRBJ1-3; D call uncertain. V was clipped by 4 bases and J by 9 bases, with 20 bases between them. This CDR3 spans 15 amino acids. Germline V gene sequence: CDR1 SGHRS, CDR2 YFSETQ.

The CDR3 is CASSFLQPQHF. In DNA form, the CDR3 reads TGTGCCAGCAGTTTTCTTCAGCCCCAGCATTTT. The chain recombines TRBV28 with TRBJ1-5; D not certain. The ends were cut back, 3 bases at V and 6 bases at J, with 3 bases in the middle. This CDR3 has 11 residues. Germline CDR1 MDHEN, CDR2 SYDVKM.

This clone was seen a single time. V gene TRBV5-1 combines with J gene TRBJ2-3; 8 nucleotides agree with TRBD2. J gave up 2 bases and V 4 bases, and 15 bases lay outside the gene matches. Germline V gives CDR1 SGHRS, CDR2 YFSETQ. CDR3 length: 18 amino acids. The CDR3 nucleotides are TGCGCCAGCAGCCCCTCCTCGAGGGGCGGGAGGCTCACAGATACGCAGTATTTT. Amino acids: CASSPSSRGGRLTDTQYF.

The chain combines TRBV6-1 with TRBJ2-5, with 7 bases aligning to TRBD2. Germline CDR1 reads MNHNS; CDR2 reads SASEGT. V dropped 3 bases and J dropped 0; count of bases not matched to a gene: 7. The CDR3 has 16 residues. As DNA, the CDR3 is TGTGCCAGCAGTGAGGGGCTAGCGGCGTACCAAGAGACCCAGTACTTC. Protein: CASSEGLAAYQETQYF.

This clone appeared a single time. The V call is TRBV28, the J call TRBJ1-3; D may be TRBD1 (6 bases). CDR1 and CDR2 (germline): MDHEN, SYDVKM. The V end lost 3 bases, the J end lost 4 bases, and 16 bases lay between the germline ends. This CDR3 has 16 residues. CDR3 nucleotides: TGTGCCAGCAGTTTCTGGGGGCAGGGGAACGGAAACACCATATATTTT. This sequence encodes CASSFWGQGNGNTIYF.